Sequencing of this T cell receptor beta chain was carried out in a study of regulatory T cells in long-lasting Graves disease. On the study more broadly: Persistent Graves' disease meant over 5 years of antithyroid drugs with positive TSH receptor antibodies. Whole-study findings and limits: Having few samples may have compromised the accuracy.

For TCR beta, libraries came from iRepertoire HTBI primers and Arm-PCR of CDR3 regions. TCRdb processed the multiplex PCR reads anew with MiXCR; each CDR3 protein has one entry. The data show approximately 400,000 distinct CDR3 sequences, with around 23% seen just once and 25% to 30% held by the top ten. The CDR3 extends over 15 amino acids. V lost 2 bases to trimming and J lost 5 bases; unmatched junction nucleotides: 8. Germline V lookup: CDR1 MNHEY, CDR2 SVGEGT. Time point given: persistent/refractory GD, antithyroid drugs over 5 years with positive TRAb. Isolated PBMC RNA provided the starting material for the TCR library. The source of the patients was an endocrinology department in Xi'an, China. A roughly 8.7-milliliter sample of peripheral blood was drawn into EDTA tubes. This clonotype has a count of ten or more. Its antigen is unidentified.

The TCR was taken from a woman between 40 and 50 years old with Graves disease. The V gene is TRBV6-2 or TRBV6-3, the J gene TRBJ2-5, with 7 bases fitting TRBD1. This specimen was peripheral blood mononuclear cells (PBMCs), taken when the disease was refractory, from a patient treated with antithyroid drugs. The CDR3 sequence: CASSYVGTVFETQYF. The CDR3 coding sequence is TGTGCCAGCAGTTACGTGGGGACAGTATTTGAGACCCAGTACTTC.